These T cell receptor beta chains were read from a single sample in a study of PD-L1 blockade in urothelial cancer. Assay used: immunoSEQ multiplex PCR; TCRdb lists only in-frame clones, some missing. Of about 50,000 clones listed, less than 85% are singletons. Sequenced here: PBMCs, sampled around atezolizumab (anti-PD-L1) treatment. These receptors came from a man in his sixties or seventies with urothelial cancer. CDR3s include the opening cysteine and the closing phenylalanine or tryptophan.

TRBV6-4	CASSDSSVGTIYGYTF
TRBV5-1	CASSPGTGGRNEQFF
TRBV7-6	CASSLHQRENTGELFF
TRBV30	CAWSEPGQRQETQYF
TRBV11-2	CASSFTGRDTEAFF
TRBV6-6	CASSLPGNQPQHF
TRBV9	CASSAGTGGSETQYF
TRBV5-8	CASSLDVSRNEQFF
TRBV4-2	CASSQDPPGEAFF
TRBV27	CASSYPSGPQFF
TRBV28	CASIGIPGLARDTGELFF
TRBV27	CASSLSGGRSNYGYTF
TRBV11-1	CASSGEGGLSTDTQYF
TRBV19	CASSQTAFYGYTF
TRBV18	CASSGTSGDSYNEQFF
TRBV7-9	CASSRYSGRKVDEQYF
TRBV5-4	CASSPETSGRETQYF
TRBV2	CASSEGGGIYNEQFF
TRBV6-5	CASSYPGLGAYEQYF
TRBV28	CASSFQGAFETQYF
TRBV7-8	CASSLGTGVRNEQFF
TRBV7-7	CASNFSGSSYNEQFF
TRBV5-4	CASSVGLAGGPSFNEQFF
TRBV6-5	CASRPPGQGGYTF
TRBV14	CASSQKQGLSYEQYF
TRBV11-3	CASSWGGRGTLQETQYF
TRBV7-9	CASSAGPDTQYF
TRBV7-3	CASSSQTGSSYNEQFF
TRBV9	CASSVGLSSGNTIYF
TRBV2	CASQGLAGGEQYF
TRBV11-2	CASSLDQEETQYF
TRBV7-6	CASSWESGQIYEQYF
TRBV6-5	CASSPRRGANQPQHF
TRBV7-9	CASSLPSGGGGGYTF
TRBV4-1	CASSQDPSGETQYF
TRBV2	CASSEWAGQGNTEAFF
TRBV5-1	CASSFSGDGIQYF
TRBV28	CASIPAGGPGETQYF
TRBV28	CASSSGTARNTGELFF
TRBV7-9	CASSLVIGSTDTQYF